Each of the 19 T cell receptor beta chains below was sequenced from the same sample in a study of blood T cells in healthy people across ages. A second PCR of 7 to 11 cycles used a sample-barcoded 5' primer and a J-beta primer mix. TCRdb recomputed calls from the 5' RACE reads with MiXCR, one row per CDR3 protein. Here the sample spans about 570,000 distinct CDR3 sequences, about 27% being singletons. This sample was shared with a second study, whose subject was T cells of mothers and their children.

Sequenced sample: blood. These receptors were obtained from a boy aged 2-15 years in good health.

This clonotype was observed a handful of times. This rearrangement joins TRBV5-1 to TRBJ2-1; 8 positions agree with TRBD2. CDR3 length equals 16 residues. The germline V gene has CDR1 SGHRS and CDR2 YFSETQ. With 5 bases clipped from V and 0 bases from J, the junction kept 7 bases outside the gene matches. This chain's CDR3 is CASRVAGHSSYNEQFF. CDR3 bases: TGCGCCAGCAGAGTAGCGGGGCATAGCTCCTACAATGAGCAGTTCTTC.

This clonotype has more than one count but fewer than ten. The chain carries TRBV20-1 and TRBJ2-5, with 8 bases matching TRBD2. This CDR3 is 16 amino acids long. Looked up from germline, CDR1 is DFQATT and CDR2 is SNEGSKA (reference sequence). V dropped 4 bases and J dropped 5; count of bases not matched to a gene: 15. This CDR3 reads CSAKGGGLATRETQYF. As DNA, the CDR3 is TGCAGTGCTAAGGGAGGAGGACTAGCCACTCGGGAGACCCAGTACTTC.

This clonotype has ten or more counts. The chain joins TRBV6-2 or TRBV6-3 to TRBJ2-1, with 11 bases aligning to TRBD2. The V gene's germline CDR1 is MNHEY and CDR2 SVGEGT. V lost 6 bases and J lost 9; bases outside the gene matches: 10. The CDR3 is made up of 15 amino acids. CDR3 protein: CASRPLAGESSEQFF. The CDR3 DNA is TGTGCCAGCAGACCACTAGCGGGAGAGTCGAGTGAGCAGTTCTTC.

This clonotype was seen a few times. The genes are TRBV20-1 and TRBJ2-3, with 11 bases aligning to TRBD2. Germline CDR1 is DFQATT and CDR2 is SNEGSKA (reference sequence). With 6 bases clipped from V and 4 bases from J, the junction kept 12 bases outside the gene matches. The CDR3 sequence is 16 residues long. Written as DNA, the CDR3 is TGCAGTGCCCAAACCGCACTAGCGGGGGTCTCAGATACGCAGTATTTT. It specifies CSAQTALAGVSDTQYF.

This clonotype turned up a few times. The chain carries TRBV5-6 and TRBJ1-4, with 7 nucleotides matching TRBD1. CDR1 SGHDT and CDR2 YYEEEE come from the germline V gene. The ends lost 3 bases at V and 14 bases at J; junction bases unmatched: 10. This CDR3 has 13 amino acids. The CDR3 sequence is CASSSRPTGLLFF. CDR3 coding DNA: TGTGCCAGCAGCTCAAGACCGACAGGGTTGCTGTTTTTT.

This clonotype was detected a few times. The gene calls are TRBV9 and TRBJ2-7; 9 bases are shared with TRBD2. V lost 4 bases and J lost 2; bases outside the gene matches: 4. Germline CDR1 SGDLS, CDR2 YYNGEE. This CDR3 has 14 residues. The CDR3 nucleotides read TGTGCCAGCAGCCCTAGCGGGGTACCCTACGAGCAGTACTTC. This codes for CASSPSGVPYEQYF.

The chain couples TRBV7-2 to TRBJ2-1; tentatively, D is TRBD2 (5 bases). From germline, CDR1 is SGHTA and CDR2 FQGNSA. The V and J ends lost 5 bases and 7 bases respectively, with 24 bases between them. The CDR3 has 17 amino acids. The CDR3 DNA reads TGTGCCAGCAGCCCGAAGGCCCCGGCTAGGAGGTTAAATGAGCAGTTCTTC. As protein: CASSPKAPARRLNEQFF.

V usage is TRBV5-5 and J usage is TRBJ1-5; 8 bases agree with TRBD1. Germline lookup yields CDR1 SGHKS and CDR2 YYEKEE (reference sequence). V was pared by 4 bases and J by 8 bases, with 5 bases of the junction left unmatched. This CDR3 contains 13 residues. The CDR3 loop is CASSAQGAEPQHF. In DNA, the CDR3 is TGTGCCAGCAGCGCGCAGGGGGCAGAGCCCCAGCATTTT.

This clonotype is a singleton in its sample. V and J are TRBV20-1 and TRBJ1-2; no firm D call. The CDR3 has 11 residues. Germline CDR1 DFQATT, CDR2 SNEGSKA (reference sequence). The CDR3: CRAETRSGYTF. CDR3 DNA: TGCAGGGCCGAGACACGGAGTGGCTACACCTTC.

There are a few counts of this clonotype. The chain's CDR3 is CAIRIQETQYF. CDR3 sequence (DNA): TGTGCCATCAGGATCCAAGAGACCCAGTACTTC. V and J are TRBV10-3 and TRBJ2-5; D gene uncertain. CDR1 is ENHRY and CDR2 is SYGVKD in the germline V gene. V gave up 6 bases and J gave up 1 base, with 3 bases separating them. The CDR3 consists of 11 residues.

The chain has TRBV14 and TRBJ1-1, with TRBD1 matching over 7 bases. V dropped 5 bases and J dropped 6; count of bases not matched to a gene: 9. The CDR3 sequence is 14 residues long. Germline loops: CDR1 SGHDN, CDR2 FVKESK. CDR3 coding DNA: TGTGCCAGCAGCAACTTCCGGGACAGTCCTGAAGCTTTCTTT. Translation gives CASSNFRDSPEAFF.

This clonotype was detected a few times. The chain uses TRBV7-8 and TRBJ2-1, with 8 positions matching TRBD2. CDR3 length equals 15 residues. Germline CDR1 is SGHVS and CDR2 is FQNEAQ. The V and J ends lost 4 bases and 4 bases, in that order; junction bases with no gene match: 6. DNA for the CDR3: TGTGCCAGCAGCTCCGAGCGGGAGCGGTACAATGAGCAGTTCTTC. Its translation: CASSSERERYNEQFF.

This clonotype has only a few counts. The chain combines TRBV3-1 with TRBJ2-1; possibly TRBD2 for D (6 bases). With 0 bases removed from V and 2 bases from J, the gap between germline ends came to 11 bases. The CDR3 totals 16 residues. CDR1 is LGHDT, CDR2 YNNKEL, per germline (reference sequence). CDR3 sequence: CASSQEGLATYNEQFF. The CDR3 DNA follows: TGTGCCAGCAGCCAAGAAGGGCTAGCGACCTACAATGAGCAGTTCTTC.

In this sample, this clonotype turned up a few times. The chain combines TRBV30 with TRBJ2-7; TRBD2 agrees at 8 bases. With V trimmed by 1 base and J by 3 bases, 17 bases remained unmatched. The V gene's germline CDR1 is GTSNPN and CDR2 SVGIG (reference sequence). There are 18 residues in the CDR3. Written as DNA, the CDR3 is TGTGCCTGGAGTGGACGGACCAGACGGGAGGGTTTTTACTACGAGCAGTACTTC. Translated, it gives CAWSGRTRREGFYYEQYF.

V and J are TRBV27 and TRBJ2-1; the D is unclear. The CDR3 loop spans 15 amino acids. The germline CDR1 and CDR2 sequences are MNHEY and SMNVEV (reference sequence). V was pared by 3 bases and J by 0 bases, with 9 bases between. The CDR3 loop is CASSFSWSSYNEQFF. DNA for the CDR3: TGTGCCAGCAGTTTTTCGTGGAGCTCCTACAATGAGCAGTTCTTC.

This clonotype turned up a few times. This chain's CDR3 is CASSPMWGRSTDTQYF. CDR3 coding DNA: TGTGCCAGCAGTCCCATGTGGGGAAGATCCACAGATACGCAGTATTTT. V and J are TRBV27 and TRBJ2-3; no clear D gene. CDR1 and CDR2 (germline): MNHEY, SMNVEV (reference sequence). V lost 5 bases and J lost 2, with 17 bases in between. There are 16 residues in the CDR3.

This chain links TRBV6-1 with TRBJ2-6, with D unresolved. This CDR3 is 14 amino acids long. Germline CDR1 MNHNS, CDR2 SASEGT. V lost 10 bases, J lost 0 bases, and 10 bases lay in between. The CDR3 DNA is TGTGCCATTAGGACCATCTCTGGGGCCAACGTCCTGACTTTC. As protein: CAIRTISGANVLTF.

The table lists this clonotype with a few counts. This chain links TRBV5-1 with TRBJ2-5, with 11 bases identical to TRBD1. Germline lookup yields CDR1 SGHRS and CDR2 YFSETQ. The CDR3 spans 18 residues. V lost 4 bases, J lost 1 base, and 12 bases stayed unmatched. CDR3 in DNA: TGCGCCAGCAGCCCTGCTAATACCGGGACAGGGGGCCAAGAGACCCAGTACTTC. This translates into CASSPANTGTGGQETQYF.

V usage is TRBV20-1 and J usage is TRBJ1-5, with a tentative D call TRBD1 (6 bases). The germline gives CDR1 DFQATT, CDR2 SNEGSKA (reference sequence). The V end was cut by 6 bases, the J end by 7 bases, with 16 bases between. The length of the CDR3 is 13 residues. CDR3 loop: CSAVGAGEQPQHF. DNA for the CDR3: TGCAGTGCCGTAGGGGCAGGGGAACAGCCCCAGCATTTT.